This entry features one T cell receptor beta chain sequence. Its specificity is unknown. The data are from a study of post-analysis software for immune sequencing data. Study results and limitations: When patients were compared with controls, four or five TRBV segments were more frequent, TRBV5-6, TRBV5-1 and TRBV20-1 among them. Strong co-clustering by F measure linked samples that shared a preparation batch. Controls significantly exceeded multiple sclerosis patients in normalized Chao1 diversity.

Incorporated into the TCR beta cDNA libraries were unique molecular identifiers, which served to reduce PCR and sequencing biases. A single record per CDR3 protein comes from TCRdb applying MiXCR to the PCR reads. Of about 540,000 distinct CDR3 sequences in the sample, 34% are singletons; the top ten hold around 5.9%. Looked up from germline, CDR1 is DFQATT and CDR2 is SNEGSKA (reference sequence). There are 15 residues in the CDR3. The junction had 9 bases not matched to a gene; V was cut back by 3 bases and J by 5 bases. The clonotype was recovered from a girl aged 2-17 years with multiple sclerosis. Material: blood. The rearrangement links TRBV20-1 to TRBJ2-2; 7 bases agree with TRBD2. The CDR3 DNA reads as TGCAGTGCTAGTCCCGGGGGGACCCAAACCGGGGAGCTGTTTTTT. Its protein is CSASPGGTQTGELFF.